This T cell receptor (beta chain) was observed in a study of spatial heterogeneity in lung cancer. Study information: Beta-chain sequences consistently outnumbered alpha-chain sequences in detection. The average appearance count of each unique TCR and UMI combination in raw reads was more than 9.5.

The CDR3 contains 13 residues. Germline V gene sequence: CDR1 SGHTA, CDR2 FQGNSA. V lost 0 bases and J lost 5, with 8 bases in between. Notes on the study in general: Ubiquitous, expanded tumor-derived TCRs were more frequently observed in blood at resection than at follow-up.

This clonotype was observed a handful of times. Its antigen is not identified. In the library, each TCR cDNA molecule bore its own unique molecular identifier. TCRdb re-analysed the 5' RACE reads in MiXCR, keeping a single row per CDR3 protein. The sample yields tens of thousands of distinct CDR3 sequences, 4.6% seen once. Sample time point: sample taken at primary tumor resection. Sequencing covered unsorted whole RNA taken from tumor, nontumor lung or frozen PBMC. This clonotype was sampled from a male donor with early-stage non-small cell lung cancer. The chain is built from TRBV7-2 and TRBJ2-7; a possible D gene is TRBD2 (6 bases). The source was PBMCs, collected at surgery. CDR3 in amino acids: CASSLAGRHEQYF. CDR3 DNA: TGTGCCAGCAGCTTAGCGGGGAGGCACGAGCAGTACTTC.